This TCR beta chain was documented in a study of human T cells and chemical hapten exposure. Study at large: DPC at 0.01% went onto the upper back in patch tests, read at 6 days. Study conclusions and caveats: The number of TCRs above 1 in 1000 frequency did not change after DPC sensitization.

TCRdb re-derived calls from the RACE reads in MiXCR, one entry per CDR3 protein. Here the sample spans about 87,000 distinct CDR3 sequences, roughly 8.8% being singletons. Concerning this clonotype: What it binds is unknown.

CDR1 SGHRS and CDR2 YFSETQ come from the germline V gene. V was clipped by 5 bases and J by 0 bases; unmatched bases: 7. The CDR3 is made up of 15 amino acids. Time point of the sample: pre-sensitization, week 0. Indicated treatment: therapeutic diphenylcyclopropenone sensitization with weekly scalp DPC. The sequence came from a woman aged 40 to 50 with alopecia areata. Some clones in this sample may be carry-over from other donors' samples. The chain carries TRBV5-1 and TRBJ2-7; 8 nucleotides align to TRBD1. The sample was whole blood, taken in connection with sensitization to the hapten diphenylcyclopropenone (DPC). The CDR3 is CASSNRDRNSYEQYF. CDR3 bases: TGCGCCAGCAGTAACCGGGACAGGAACTCCTACGAGCAGTACTTC.